This entry lists 27 T cell receptor beta chains sequenced from one sample in a study of T cell repertoires in cytomegalovirus infection. From the reads, TCRdb called clonotypes with MiXCR, one entry per CDR3 protein. The table records about 900,000 distinct CDR3 sequences, around 30% of them present only once. These receptors lack a known antigen. The input for sequencing was cultured CD8+ T cells from PBMCs, taken from culture after CMV antigen stimulation. The receptor set was obtained from a human donor in good health (CMV status not recorded). Some clones in this sample may be carry-over from other donors' samples.

The J gene is TRBJ2-7, the V gene TRBV29-1; 7 nucleotides line up with TRBD1. CDR3 length: 12 residues. Germline V lookup: CDR1 SQVTM, CDR2 ANQGSEA. Losses at the gene ends were 7 bases for V and 7 bases for J; bases not matched to a gene: 10. CDR3 protein: CSAGRQGREQYV. For the CDR3, the DNA is TGCAGCGCCGGCCGACAGGGTAGAGAGCAGTACGTC.

CDR3 protein: CASSYIDSGYSNQPQHF. The CDR3 DNA reads as TGTGCCAGCAGTTACATAGACAGCGGATATAGCAATCAGCCCCAGCATTTT. The chain links TRBV6-6 to TRBJ1-5, with D tentatively TRBD1 (5 bases). With 2 bases removed from V and 0 bases from J, the gap between germline ends came to 14 bases. Looked up from germline, CDR1 is MNHNY and CDR2 is SVGAGI (reference sequence). CDR3 size: 17 residues.

This clonotype was counted a few times. V usage is TRBV28 and J usage is TRBJ2-7; no firm D call. The CDR3 covers 14 residues. CDR1 and CDR2 (germline): MDHEN, SYDVKM. The V and J ends lost 5 bases and 3 bases respectively, with 14 bases between them. CDR3: CASSPRVSFYEQYV. For the CDR3, the DNA is TGTGCCAGCAGTCCCCGGGTCAGCTTCTACGAGCAGTACGTC.

A few counts support this clonotype. Here the CDR3 reads CASLSGNYGYTF. Here the CDR3 DNA reads TGTGCCTCGCTTTCAGGAAACTATGGCTACACCTTC. The V and J genes are TRBV7-2 and TRBJ1-2; the D is unclear. Germline CDR1 reads SGHTA; CDR2 reads FQGNSA. The CDR3 extends over 12 amino acids. V lost 11 bases and J lost 2, with 12 bases in between.

This rearrangement joins TRBV3-1 to TRBJ2-1, with 7 bases lining up with TRBD2. CDR3 length equals 15 residues. Unmatched junction bases numbered 7, after V lost 4 bases and J lost 4 bases. The germline CDR1 and CDR2 sequences are LGHDT and YNNKEL (reference sequence). CDR3 residues: CASSLNWEGYNEQFF. DNA of the CDR3: TGTGCCAGCAGCCTTAACTGGGAGGGGTACAATGAGCAGTTCTTC.

The chain combines TRBV7-6 with TRBJ2-7; 7 bases are a match to TRBD1. This CDR3 has 16 amino acids. V was clipped by 1 base and J by 1 base; unmatched bases: 7. Germline values: CDR1 SGHVS, CDR2 FNYEAQ. As DNA, the CDR3 is TGTGCCAGCAGCTTAGAGAGGGGGCACCCTTCCTACGAGCAGTACTTC. Protein sequence: CASSLERGHPSYEQYF. Looking up the rest from reference TRBV7-6 and TRBJ2-7 gives the full variable domain: GAGVSQSPRYKVTKRGQDVALRCDPISGHVSLYWYRQALGQGPEFLTYFNYEAQQDKSGLPNDRFSAERPEGSISTLTIQRTEQRDSAMYRCASSLERGHPSYEQYFGPGTRLTVT.

This clonotype came up a few times. The chain recombines TRBV7-6 with TRBJ1-1; a weak D match, TRBD1 (5 bases). The CDR3 covers 16 residues. Germline loops: CDR1 SGHVS, CDR2 FNYEAQ. The V gene lost 1 base and the J gene lost 1 base, with 13 bases spanning the gap. The CDR3 sequence: CASSLGRAIGNTEAFF. The CDR3 coding sequence is TGTGCCAGCAGCTTAGGCAGGGCCATCGGGAACACTGAAGCTTTCTTT. Looking up the rest from reference TRBV7-6 and TRBJ1-1 gives the full variable domain: GAGVSQSPRYKVTKRGQDVALRCDPISGHVSLYWYRQALGQGPEFLTYFNYEAQQDKSGLPNDRFSAERPEGSISTLTIQRTEQRDSAMYRCASSLGRAIGNTEAFFGQGTRLTVV.

This clonotype has ten or more counts. The chain combines TRBV7-9 with TRBJ1-2, with D perhaps matching TRBD1 (5 bases). The V and J ends lost 4 bases and 2 bases respectively, with 14 bases between them. Germline V gene lookup returns CDR1 SEHNR and CDR2 FQNEAQ (reference sequence). This CDR3 spans 15 amino acids. The CDR3 region has the DNA TGTGCCAGCAGCTCCAGGGTTAAGATGAACTATGGCTACACCTTC. Protein sequence: CASSSRVKMNYGYTF.

This clonotype was detected many times. The chain combines TRBV7-8 with TRBJ1-5; a possible D gene is TRBD1 (6 bases). The germline V gene encodes CDR1 SGHVS and CDR2 FQNEAQ. The V end was cut by 1 base, the J end by 0 bases, with 10 bases between. This CDR3 comprises 16 residues. The CDR3 loop is CASSLVGAYSNQPQHF. CDR3 DNA: TGTGCCAGCAGCTTAGTGGGGGCATATAGCAATCAGCCCCAGCATTTT. Combining the CDR3 with reference TRBV7-8 and TRBJ1-5 gives the whole variable domain GAGVSQSPRYKVAKRGQDVALRCDPISGHVSLFWYQQALGQGPEFLTYFQNEAQLDKSGLPSDRFFAERPEGSVSTLKIQRTQQEDSAVYLCASSLVGAYSNQPQHFGDGTRLSIL.

This clonotype was counted a few times. The CDR3 DNA is TGTGCCAGCAGCTACCCGGGACAGGGAGTAGTCGAGCAGTACGTC. Translating it yields CASSYPGQGVVEQYV. The chain links TRBV11-1 to TRBJ2-7; 9 bases map to TRBD1. The CDR3 has 15 amino acids. Germline CDR1 reads SGHAT; CDR2 reads FQDESV (reference sequence). After removal of 4 bases from V and 6 bases from J, the junction contained 10 bases not matched to a gene.

This clonotype occurred many times. V usage is TRBV7-9 and J usage is TRBJ2-4, with 7 bases lining up with TRBD1. The germline V gene encodes CDR1 SEHNR and CDR2 FQNEAQ (reference sequence). The CDR3 runs to 16 residues. J gave up 4 bases and V 4 bases, and 10 bases lay outside the gene matches. CDR3 sequence reads: CASSSEGASPKNIQYF. CDR3 DNA: TGTGCCAGCAGCTCAGAGGGGGCTAGCCCTAAAAACATTCAGTACTTC.

This clonotype was observed many times. The V gene is TRBV27, the J gene TRBJ1-5; a possible D gene is TRBD1 (5 bases). CDR3 length: 14 residues. The germline CDR1 and CDR2 sequences are MNHEY and SMNVEV (reference sequence). Trimming pared 0 bases from V and 4 bases from J, leaving 7 bases between. The CDR3, as DNA: TGTGCCAGCAGTTTATCGGGGGGAAATCAGCCCCAGCATTTT. Translation gives CASSLSGGNQPQHF.

The rearrangement joins TRBV20-1 to TRBJ1-1; D call uncertain. Germline V gene sequence: CDR1 DFQATT, CDR2 SNEGSKA (reference sequence). Between the trimmed V and J ends, which lost 6 bases and 1 base, there was a span of 9 bases. The CDR3 runs 12 residues. The CDR3 region is CSALDGNTEAFF. The CDR3 DNA reads TGCAGTGCCCTGGACGGGAACACTGAAGCTTTCTTT.

The chain employs TRBV7-8 and TRBJ2-5; D ambiguous. Trimming took 4 bases from V and 6 from J, leaving 6 bases between them. The CDR3 covers 11 residues. The germline gives CDR1 SGHVS, CDR2 FQNEAQ. For the CDR3, the DNA is TGTGCCAGCAGCTGGAAGAAGACCCAGTACTTC. Protein product: CASSWKKTQYF.

The table lists this clonotype with a few counts. The DNA for the CDR3 is TGTGCCAGCAGCTTACCTTCTACGGAGCAGTACGTC. This codes for CASSLPSTEQYV. The chain combines TRBV7-6 with TRBJ2-7; D not certain. The CDR3 spans 12 residues. Germline CDR1 and CDR2: SGHVS and FNYEAQ. Between the trimmed V and J ends, which lost 2 bases and 7 bases, there was a span of 9 bases.

This clonotype was seen a few times. J is TRBJ1-4 and V is TRBV6-5; no reliable D call. Per germline, CDR1 MNHEY and CDR2 SVGAGI. The CDR3 is 14 amino acids. V was cut by 1 base and J by 6 bases, with 9 bases left in between. CDR3 sequence: CASSYFFGDEKLFF. Written as DNA, the CDR3 is TGTGCCAGCAGTTACTTTTTCGGGGATGAAAAACTGTTTTTT.

In nucleotides, the CDR3 is TGTGCCAGCAGTCCCCTCGGGAACAGGGCTTTTGAAGCTTTCTTT. As protein: CASSPLGNRAFEAFF. V usage is TRBV12-3 or TRBV12-4 and J usage is TRBJ1-1, with D perhaps matching TRBD1 (6 bases). Trimming left V 5 bases short and J 7 bases short, with 20 bases between. The CDR3 length is 15 residues.

This clonotype was found a few times. This chain uses TRBV12-3 or TRBV12-4 with TRBJ2-7; possibly TRBD1 for D (5 bases). CDR3 size: 14 residues. With 4 bases removed from V and 5 bases from J, the gap between germline ends came to 15 bases. The CDR3 sequence is CASSSGPGQHEQYF. DNA of the CDR3: TGTGCCAGCAGTTCCGGCCCAGGGCAGCACGAGCAGTACTTC.

This clonotype was seen repeatedly, ten times or more. V is TRBV7-6 and J is TRBJ1-4, with D uncertain. V lost 1 base, J lost 8 bases, and 5 bases lay in between. This CDR3 spans 12 amino acids. CDR1 and CDR2 from the germline V gene are SGHVS and FNYEAQ. This CDR3 is CASSLGVEKLFF. DNA for the CDR3: TGTGCCAGCAGCTTAGGAGTGGAAAAACTGTTTTTT.

The chain has TRBV7-2 and TRBJ1-1; D is undetermined. The CDR3 sequence is 16 residues long. Germline loops: CDR1 SGHTA, CDR2 FQGNSA. Deletions cut 4 bases from V and 1 base from J, with 16 bases between. The CDR3 sequence is CASSSSLPGRNTEAFF. In nucleotides, the CDR3 is TGTGCCAGCAGCTCCTCCCTACCAGGTAGGAACACTGAAGCTTTCTTT.

This clonotype was counted only a few times. The rearrangement links TRBV7-9 to TRBJ2-2; maybe TRBD1 (5 bases). CDR1 and CDR2 from the germline V gene are SEHNR and FQNEAQ (reference sequence). CDR3 size: 17 residues. V dropped 6 bases and J dropped 0 bases, with 17 bases sitting between them. The CDR3 DNA follows: TGTGCCAGCAGACCTGACAGAGACACTTCGAACACCGGGGAGCTGTTTTTT. Its protein product is CASRPDRDTSNTGELFF.

This clonotype was observed a handful of times. Here the CDR3 reads CASSTQAPTDGYTF. In nucleotides, the CDR3 is TGTGCCAGCAGCACACAGGCCCCGACGGATGGCTACACCTTC. This chain joins TRBV6-5 and TRBJ1-2, with D possibly TRBD1 on 5 matching bases. This CDR3 has 14 residues. V was cut by 6 bases and J by 6 bases, with 17 bases left in between. Germline V CDR1 and CDR2: MNHEY, SVGAGI.

This chain joins TRBV5-6 and TRBJ2-7; possibly TRBD1 for D (6 bases). The CDR3 spans 15 residues. V was cut by 6 bases and J by 2 bases, with 18 bases left in between. The germline V gene encodes CDR1 SGHDT and CDR2 YYEEEE. The CDR3 reads CASNTTFRGPYEQYF. CDR3 nucleotide sequence: TGTGCCAGCAACACAACCTTCAGGGGACCCTACGAGCAGTACTTC.

This chain uses TRBV12-5 with TRBJ1-1; unclear D gene. The CDR3 totals 13 residues. V shed 6 bases and J shed 4 bases, with 12 bases lying between them. CDR1 and CDR2 from the germline V gene are LGHNT and FRNRAP. In nucleotides, the CDR3 is TGTGCTAGTGGGCCCGCCCGACGCACTGAAGCTTTCTTT. As protein: CASGPARRTEAFF. Full variable domain (remainder filled in from reference TRBV12-5 and TRBJ1-1): DARVTQTPRHKVTEMGQEVTMRCQPILGHNTVFWYRQTMMQGLELLAYFRNRAPLDDSGMPKDRFSAEMPDATLATLKIQPSEPRDSAVYFCASGPARRTEAFFGQGTRLTVV.

This chain links TRBV7-9 with TRBJ1-4; perhaps TRBD1 as D (5 bases). V lost 4 bases to trimming and J lost 8 bases, with 14 bases between them. The CDR3 has 14 residues. The germline V gene encodes CDR1 SEHNR and CDR2 FQNEAQ (reference sequence). CDR3 coding DNA: TGTGCCAGCAGCTCCCAAGGGGCTGAAGAAAAACTGTTTTTT. Residues: CASSSQGAEEKLFF.

The J gene is TRBJ1-1, the V gene TRBV12-3 or TRBV12-4; possibly TRBD1 for D (6 bases). CDR3 length: 12 residues. Trimming took off 5 bases at V and 5 bases at J, with 9 bases between the two ends. CDR3 residues: CASSDRWTEAFF. CDR3 DNA: TGTGCCAGCAGTGACAGGTGGACTGAAGCTTTCTTT.

CDR3 in amino acids: CSARLGLAAGYEQYF. The CDR3 DNA follows: TGCAGTGCTAGACTCGGACTAGCGGCGGGCTACGAGCAGTACTTC. The chain has TRBV20-1 and TRBJ2-7, with 10 bases lining up with TRBD2. Germline CDR1 is DFQATT and CDR2 is SNEGSKA (reference sequence). The V gene end was trimmed by 2 bases and the J gene end by 3 bases; junction bases not matched to a gene: 7. This CDR3 spans 15 amino acids.